This passage covers 24 T cell receptor beta chains from one sample sequenced in a study of blood T cells in healthy people across ages. A sample-barcoded 5' primer and a J-beta primer mix were used in a second PCR of roughly 6 to 11 cycles. Each CDR3 protein is one row after TCRdb ran MiXCR on the 5' RACE reads. The sample lists fewer than 950,000 distinct CDR3 sequences, under 40% occurring once. Sequencing input: blood. These receptors all stem from a man younger than 35 in good health.

The CDR3 protein is CASTGEVASEKLFF. The CDR3 DNA is TGTGCCAGCACGGGGGAAGTCGCTAGTGAAAAACTGTTTTTT. The chain is built from TRBV28 and TRBJ1-4, with a possible D match to TRBD1 (5 bases). Germline V CDR1 and CDR2: MDHEN, SYDVKM. This CDR3 is 14 amino acids long. V gave up 7 bases and J gave up 7 bases, with 16 bases separating them.

The chain carries TRBV12-3 or TRBV12-4 and TRBJ1-2; TRBD1 matches at 10 bases. Unmatched junction bases numbered 6, after V lost 5 bases and J lost 3 bases. The CDR3 sequence is 15 residues long. The CDR3 bases are TGTGCCAGCAGTCCTGTGGACAGGGGGGACTATGGCTACACCTTC. Translated, it gives CASSPVDRGDYGYTF.

In this sample, this clonotype turned up a few times. The rearrangement links TRBV20-1 to TRBJ1-2; D gene uncertain. Germline V gives CDR1 DFQATT, CDR2 SNEGSKA (reference sequence). Trimming pared 6 bases from V and 2 bases from J, leaving 13 bases between. There are 13 residues in the CDR3. CDR3 protein: CSAPTPENYGYTF. CDR3 bases: TGCAGTGCCCCTACGCCCGAAAACTATGGCTACACCTTC.

The J gene is TRBJ2-4, the V gene TRBV5-1, with D maybe TRBD1 (5 bases). Germline values: CDR1 SGHRS, CDR2 YFSETQ. V was trimmed by 4 bases and J by 5 bases, leaving 19 bases between them. The CDR3 spans 16 residues. CDR3 residues: CASSGSTVPGENIQYF. CDR3 in DNA: TGCGCCAGCAGCGGGTCGACAGTTCCAGGAGAAAACATTCAGTACTTC.

The V and J genes are TRBV9 and TRBJ2-7; D remains unclear. Trimming pared 3 bases from V and 1 base from J, leaving 14 bases between. Germline assignment: CDR1 SGDLS and CDR2 YYNGEE. The CDR3 extends over 15 amino acids. The CDR3 bases are TGTGCCAGCAGCGGAGTAGGGTCCCCTTCCTACGAGCAGTACTTC. This gives the protein CASSGVGSPSYEQYF. Drawing the rest from reference TRBV9 and TRBJ2-7, the complete variable domain is DSGVTQTPKHLITATGQRVTLRCSPRSGDLSVYWYQQSLDQGLQFLIQYYNGEERAKGNILERFSAQQFPDLHSELNLSSLELGDSALYFCASSGVGSPSYEQYFGPGTRLTVT.

A few counts support this clonotype. This rearrangement joins TRBV6-1 to TRBJ1-2, with D possibly being TRBD1 (6 bases). The CDR3 is 11 residues long. Germline V gene sequence: CDR1 MNHNS, CDR2 SASEGT. V lost 8 bases and J 8 bases, leaving 12 bases between the germline ends. The CDR3 DNA is TGTGCCAGCGGACAGATGAGGGGCTACACCTTC. Translated, it gives CASGQMRGYTF.

The chain couples TRBV20-1 to TRBJ1-5; 7 positions agree with TRBD1. CDR1 and CDR2 (germline): DFQATT, SNEGSKA (reference sequence). The CDR3 is 15 amino acids. Germline trimming cut 0 bases from V and 6 bases from J; bases unmatched to any gene: 8. CDR3 residues: CSARDGAGGLQPQHF. DNA of the CDR3: TGCAGTGCTAGAGATGGAGCAGGGGGTCTTCAGCCCCAGCATTTT.

This clonotype appeared a few times. V and J are TRBV11-2 and TRBJ2-1; the match to TRBD1 covers 10 bases. Looked up from germline, CDR1 is SGHAT and CDR2 is FQNNGV. This CDR3 is built from 15 residues. Germline trimming cut 3 bases from V and 2 bases from J; bases unmatched to any gene: 1. The CDR3 sequence: CASSFGQGAYNEQFF. In nucleotides, the CDR3 is TGTGCCAGCAGCTTCGGACAGGGGGCCTACAATGAGCAGTTCTTC.

This clonotype was recorded once. The junction and the germline gene differ at one end; a read error may be behind it. The V gene is TRBV20-1, the J gene TRBJ1-1, with D uncertain. Germline-derived CDR1 and CDR2 are DFQATT and SNEGSKA (reference sequence). This CDR3 has 11 amino acids. CDR3 loop: CTARFGAEAFF. CDR3 DNA: TGCACTGCTAGATTCGGTGCTGAAGCTTTCTTT.

In this sample, this clonotype turned up a few times. The gene calls are TRBV4-2 and TRBJ2-5; D tentatively fits TRBD1 or TRBD2 (5 bases each). Looked up from germline, CDR1 is LGHNA and CDR2 is YNFKEQ. This CDR3 contains 16 residues. V was clipped by 0 bases and J by 7 bases, with 18 bases between them. CDR3 sequence (DNA): TGTGCCAGCAGCCAAGAGGCCGGGACGACCTCGGTGACCCAGTACTTC. Amino acid sequence: CASSQEAGTTSVTQYF.

The chain is built from TRBV7-9 and TRBJ1-2, with unresolved D. The germline V gene encodes CDR1 SEHNR and CDR2 FQNEAQ (reference sequence). The V gene lost 5 bases and the J gene lost 9 bases, with 19 bases spanning the gap. The CDR3 runs to 14 residues. The CDR3 sequence is CASSRAIPQRSYTF. In nucleotides, the CDR3 is TGTGCCAGCAGCCGCGCGATTCCCCAGAGAAGCTACACCTTC.

The table lists this clonotype with many counts. The chain joins TRBV7-2 to TRBJ2-7; perhaps TRBD1 as D (5 bases). Trimming took 1 base from V and 9 from J, leaving 10 bases between them. The CDR3 consists of 12 residues. CDR1 is SGHTA and CDR2 is FQGNSA in the germline V gene. CDR3 coding DNA: TGTGCCAGCAGCTTAGTAAGGGGTCGGCAGTACTTC. Translating gives CASSLVRGRQYF.

In regard to this clonotype: This may stem from a read error, because a much larger clone lies one nucleotide away. Here the CDR3 omits its conserved ending phenylalanine or tryptophan, so a read error is the likely source. The chain has TRBV12-3 or TRBV12-4 and TRBJ1-2; no definite D call. CDR3 length: 13 amino acids. CDR3 residues: CASSEDPGNGYTI. CDR3 DNA sequence: TGTGCTAGCAGTGAGGACCCGGGGAATGGCTACACCATC.

There are many counts of this clonotype. The CDR3: CSAPGDSQETQYF. CDR3 in DNA: TGCAGTGCCCCGGGGGACAGTCAAGAGACCCAGTACTTC. The chain recombines TRBV20-1 with TRBJ2-5, with D maybe TRBD1 (7 bases). V was trimmed by 6 bases and J by 2 bases, leaving 13 bases between them. Looked up from germline, CDR1 is DFQATT and CDR2 is SNEGSKA (reference sequence). This CDR3 has 13 amino acids.

The chain employs TRBV6-6 and TRBJ2-5; the D gene is possibly TRBD1 (5 bases). The ends were cut back, 11 bases at V and 11 bases at J, with 30 bases in the middle. CDR1 MNHNY and CDR2 SVGAGI come from the germline V gene (reference sequence). The CDR3 covers 15 residues. The CDR3 sequence is CACHDSVDTTYKQYF. The DNA of the CDR3 is TGTGCCTGCCATGATTCCGTGGACACCACCTACAAGCAGTACTTC.

This clonotype appeared a few times. The rearrangement links TRBV20-1 to TRBJ1-3, with 7 bases matching TRBD1. J gave up 0 bases and V 3 bases, and 11 bases lay outside the gene matches. The CDR3 length is 17 residues. Germline CDR1 is DFQATT and CDR2 is SNEGSKA (reference sequence). CDR3 sequence: CSASDNRGRDSGNTIYF. CDR3 DNA sequence: TGCAGTGCTAGTGACAACAGGGGTCGGGACTCTGGAAACACCATATATTTT.

This clonotype was counted only a few times. The rearrangement links TRBV10-3 to TRBJ1-5; D is possibly TRBD1 (5 bases). The CDR3 consists of 14 residues. Trimming left V 4 bases short and J 3 bases short, with 10 bases between. From germline, CDR1 is ENHRY and CDR2 SYGVKD. CDR3 loop: CAISVGETNQPQHF. The CDR3, as DNA: TGTGCCATCAGTGTGGGGGAAACCAATCAGCCCCAGCATTTT.

CDR3 protein: CASSWTTNTDTQYF. The CDR3 DNA follows: TGTGCCAGCAGCTGGACTACAAACACAGATACGCAGTATTTT. The rearrangement links TRBV7-2 to TRBJ2-3, with D maybe TRBD2 (6 bases). This CDR3 has 14 residues. V lost 4 bases, J lost 2 bases, and 10 bases lay in between. Germline V gene lookup returns CDR1 SGHTA and CDR2 FQGNSA.

This clonotype was seen at least ten times. The chain links TRBV7-6 to TRBJ1-2; D gene ambiguous. V shed 5 bases and J shed 4 bases, with 14 bases lying between them. Per germline, CDR1 SGHVS and CDR2 FNYEAQ. This CDR3 is built from 14 residues. CDR3 in DNA: TGTGCCAGCAGCCCTATCTCGGGTCCCTATGGCTACACCTTC. Encoded protein: CASSPISGPYGYTF.

The chain combines TRBV7-9 with TRBJ1-1; D unresolved. Germline V gene data show CDR1 as SEHNR and CDR2 as FQNEAQ (reference sequence). The V and J ends lost 2 bases and 6 bases respectively, with 7 bases between them. The CDR3 consists of 12 residues. CDR3 coding DNA: TGTGCCAGCAGCTTAAATACCGCTGAAGCTTTCTTT. It translates to CASSLNTAEAFF.

This clonotype was observed a handful of times. The chain couples TRBV27 to TRBJ2-1; D may correspond to TRBD1 or TRBD2 (5 bases each). The V and J ends lost 0 bases and 8 bases respectively, with 14 bases between them. Germline lookup yields CDR1 MNHEY and CDR2 SMNVEV (reference sequence). The CDR3 has 15 residues. The CDR3 here is CASSLSGDLRDEQFF. CDR3 in DNA: TGTGCCAGCAGTTTATCAGGGGACCTACGGGATGAGCAGTTCTTC.

In its sample, this clonotype was seen a few times. The V call is TRBV27, the J call TRBJ2-3; D uncertain. The germline gives CDR1 MNHEY, CDR2 SMNVEV (reference sequence). The CDR3 loop spans 18 amino acids. V gave up 5 bases and J gave up 1 base, with 22 bases separating them. The CDR3 nucleotides read TGTGCCAGCAGTCTTTTCGCGGTTAGCAATAAGCGCACAGATACGCAGTATTTT. Translation: CASSLFAVSNKRTDTQYF.

This clonotype came up a few times. The rearrangement joins TRBV12-3 or TRBV12-4 to TRBJ1-2, with 10 bases that match TRBD1. This CDR3 is 15 amino acids long. The junction had 5 bases not matched to a gene; V was cut back by 6 bases and J by 1 base. CDR3 in DNA: TGTGCCAGCAGAAACCGGGACAGGGGTAACTATGGCTACACCTTC. Residues: CASRNRDRGNYGYTF.

The V and J genes are TRBV2 and TRBJ2-2, with 8 nucleotides matching TRBD1. The V gene's germline CDR1 is SNHLY and CDR2 FYNNEI. V shed 7 bases and J 3 bases; nucleotides not matched to a gene: 4. The CDR3 sequence is 14 residues long. The CDR3 DNA follows: TGTGCCAGCAAGGACAGGGTGTACACCGGGGAGCTGTTTTTT. This translates into CASKDRVYTGELFF.